These 28 T cell receptor beta chains share one sample of origin, sequenced in a study of OX40 agonist ivuxolimab in advanced cancers. The table came from immunoSEQ multiplex PCR; TCRdb's copy has only in-frame clones and leaves some out. The profile shows fewer than 70,000 clones, around 87% of them singletons. This material consisted of CD4+ or CD8+ T cells sorted from blood, taken in a trial of the OX40 agonist ivuxolimab. The receptors were sampled from an adult with an advanced solid tumor such as melanoma, head and neck, liver or kidney cancer.

The chain links TRBV9 to TRBJ2-2, with D perhaps TRBD2 (5 bases). The CDR3 covers 15 residues. The V end lost 3 bases, the J end lost 1 base, and 10 bases lay between the germline ends. Germline V gene sequence: CDR1 SGDLS, CDR2 YYNGEE. The CDR3 coding sequence is TGTGCCAGCAGCGGTCCCGGGATGAACACCGGGGAGCTGTTTTTT. This codes for CASSGPGMNTGELFF.

The chain has TRBV5-1 and TRBJ2-3; D possibly corresponds to TRBD2 (7 bases). V was shortened by 0 bases and J by 3 bases, with 17 bases between the two germline ends. Germline CDR1 reads SGHRS; CDR2 reads YFSETQ. CDR3 length equals 17 residues. CDR3 in amino acids: CASSLARRGLGTDTQYF. CDR3 bases: TGCGCCAGCAGCTTGGCCAGGCGGGGGCTCGGGACAGATACGCAGTATTTT.

The table lists this clone with a few counts. The J gene is TRBJ1-5, the V gene TRBV6-5; weak D call: TRBD1 (5 bases). This CDR3 is 13 amino acids long. The germline gives CDR1 MNHEY, CDR2 SVGAGI. With 3 bases removed from V and 7 bases from J, the gap between germline ends came to 10 bases. This CDR3 is CASSYQGWQPQHF. The DNA for the CDR3 is TGTGCCAGCAGTTATCAGGGTTGGCAGCCCCAGCATTTT.

The chain has TRBV18 and TRBJ2-5; D not certain. The DNA matches TRBJ2-7 better at its end, which makes the J call doubtful. Germline V gene lookup returns CDR1 KGHSH and CDR2 LQKENI. CDR3 size: 12 residues. CDR3 in amino acids: CASSPTLYEQYF. The CDR3 coding sequence is TGTGCCAGCTCACCCACCCTGTACGAGCAGTACTTC.

This chain joins TRBV28 and TRBJ2-1; 10 bases fit TRBD2. Germline V gene data show CDR1 as MDHEN and CDR2 as SYDVKM. Trimming removed 5 bases from V and 4 bases from J; junction bases left unmatched: 2. The CDR3 covers 14 residues. CDR3 nucleotides: TGTGCCAGCAGTCGACTAGCGGGTTACAATGAGCAGTTCTTC. It specifies CASSRLAGYNEQFF.

The rearrangement joins TRBV5-4 to TRBJ2-5; a possible D gene is TRBD2 (5 bases). V lost 4 bases to trimming and J lost 4 bases, with 17 bases between them. There are 15 residues in the CDR3. From germline, CDR1 is SGHNT and CDR2 YYREEE (reference sequence). CDR3: CASSHTSQVGETQYF. The CDR3 DNA sequence: TGTGCCAGCAGCCATACTAGTCAGGTTGGAGAGACCCAGTACTTC.

CDR3 DNA: TGTGCCAGCAGCCTACGTGCGGGAGGAAACTACGAGCAGTACTTC. This encodes CASSLRAGGNYEQYF. V gene TRBV27 combines with J gene TRBJ2-7, with 8 bases identical to TRBD2. Germline values: CDR1 MNHEY, CDR2 SMNVEV (reference sequence). After removal of 6 bases from V and 3 bases from J, the junction contained 10 bases not matched to a gene. The CDR3 contains 15 residues.

This clone was seen a few times. The DNA of the CDR3 is TGTGCCTGGAGTGGCGGACAGGGGGTAGATCAGCCCCAGCATTTT. Translated: CAWSGGQGVDQPQHF. The chain is built from TRBV30 and TRBJ1-5; TRBD1 matches 10 bases. V shed 1 base, J shed 5 bases, and the junction held 5 bases outside the gene matches. This CDR3 has 15 amino acids. Germline V gene lookup returns CDR1 GTSNPN and CDR2 SVGIG (reference sequence).

CDR3 amino acids: CASSSRPGGQAQETQYF. CDR3 sequence (DNA): TGCGCCAGCAGCTCCCGGCCCGGGGGACAGGCACAAGAGACCCAGTACTTC. The gene calls are TRBV5-1 and TRBJ2-5; TRBD1 aligns across 8 bases. The CDR3 sequence is 17 residues long. Germline V gives CDR1 SGHRS, CDR2 YFSETQ. V lost 3 bases to trimming and J lost 2 bases; unmatched junction nucleotides: 12.

The chain has TRBV9 and TRBJ2-2, with D possibly matching TRBD1 (5 bases). This CDR3 comprises 15 residues. The germline V gene has CDR1 SGDLS and CDR2 YYNGEE. Trimming stripped 0 bases from V and 5 bases from J, with 11 bases between. Written as DNA, the CDR3 is TGTGCCAGCAGCGTAGGTCAGGGTTGGACCGGGGAGCTGTTTTTT. This sequence encodes CASSVGQGWTGELFF.

The chain is built from TRBV6-6 and TRBJ2-2; possibly TRBD2 for D (5 bases). The CDR3 is 14 amino acids. V was shortened by 2 bases and J by 6 bases, with 10 bases between the two germline ends. Germline assignment: CDR1 MNHNY and CDR2 SVGAGI (reference sequence). The CDR3 DNA reads TGTGCCAGCAGTTACAAGGGAGAGGCCGGGGAGCTGTTTTTT. It encodes CASSYKGEAGELFF.

The chain employs TRBV7-3 and TRBJ2-5; D is tentatively TRBD1 or TRBD2 (5 bases each). Germline CDR1 reads SGHTA; CDR2 reads FQGTGA. The CDR3 covers 14 residues. The V end was cut by 5 bases, the J end by 1 base, with 11 bases between. CDR3 region: CASSPGAIQETQYF. The CDR3 region has the DNA TGTGCCAGCAGCCCCGGGGCAATCCAAGAGACCCAGTACTTC.

This chain joins TRBV7-9 and TRBJ2-3, with unresolved D. Trimming left V 1 base short and J 6 bases short, with 5 bases between. This CDR3 comprises 12 residues. Per the germline V gene, CDR1 is SEHNR and CDR2 is FQNEAQ (reference sequence). CDR3 coding DNA: TGTGCCAGCAGCTTAGAGGCTGATACGCAGTATTTT. This encodes CASSLEADTQYF.

This clone was seen just once. V and J are TRBV19 and TRBJ2-5; 14 bases are a match to TRBD2. Germline assignment: CDR1 LNHDA and CDR2 SQIVND (reference sequence). The CDR3 has 17 residues. The J segment lost 4 bases and the V segment lost 7 bases, leaving 11 bases of the junction unmatched. The CDR3 spells CASKTSGGAIVGETQYF. The CDR3 nucleotides are TGTGCCAGTAAGACTAGCGGGGGGGCCATTGTAGGAGAGACCCAGTACTTC.

This sequence joins TRBV7-2 and TRBJ1-5; no clear D. The CDR3 has 15 amino acids. V lost 1 base to trimming and J lost 0 bases, with 7 bases between them. Per the germline V gene, CDR1 is SGHTA and CDR2 is FQGNSA. The CDR3: CASSLVGNSNQPQHF. The CDR3 DNA reads as TGTGCCAGCAGCTTAGTGGGGAATAGCAATCAGCCCCAGCATTTT.

The rearrangement links TRBV11-2 to TRBJ2-3; D ambiguous. The CDR3 has 12 amino acids. Trimming took 5 bases from V and 10 from J, leaving 13 bases between them. Germline V lookup: CDR1 SGHAT, CDR2 FQNNGV. The CDR3 region has the DNA TGTGCCAGCAGCCATGAGATGCTGGCGCAGTATTTT. It translates to CASSHEMLAQYF.

The V and J genes are TRBV27 and TRBJ1-2; 10 positions match TRBD1. Germline V CDR1 and CDR2: MNHEY, SMNVEV (reference sequence). V shed 3 bases and J 8 bases; nucleotides not matched to a gene: 6. This CDR3 is 14 amino acids long. CDR3 DNA sequence: TGTGCCAGCAGTTTCTTCGGACAGGGGGGAGGCTACACCTTC. This translates into CASSFFGQGGGYTF.

This chain uses TRBV6-5 with TRBJ1-3, with 8 nucleotides matching TRBD1. The CDR3 has 15 amino acids. With 5 bases clipped from V and 3 bases from J, the junction kept 6 bases outside the gene matches. The germline gives CDR1 MNHEY, CDR2 SVGAGI. For the CDR3, the DNA is TGTGCCAGCAGTCCGGACAGGGCCTTTGGAAACACCATATATTTT. Protein product: CASSPDRAFGNTIYF.

The gene calls are TRBV30 and TRBJ1-1; D perhaps matches TRBD1 (6 bases). Trimming took off 7 bases at V and 1 base at J, with 10 bases between the two ends. The CDR3 runs to 12 residues. Germline V gives CDR1 GTSNPN, CDR2 SVGIG (reference sequence). In nucleotides, the CDR3 is TGTGCCTCGGACAGTTCGAACACTGAAGCTTTCTTT. It specifies CASDSSNTEAFF. Full variable domain (rest looked up from reference TRBV30 and TRBJ1-1): SQTIHQWPATLVQPVGSPLSLECTVEGTSNPNLYWYRQAAGRGLQLLFYSVGIGQISSEVPQNLSASRPQDRQFILSSKKLLLSDSGFYLCASDSSNTEAFFGQGTRLTVV.

The V and J genes are TRBV19 and TRBJ2-7; perhaps TRBD2 as D (7 bases). The CDR3 runs 15 residues. V lost 6 bases and J 5 bases, leaving 20 bases between the germline ends. Germline CDR1 and CDR2: LNHDA and SQIVND (reference sequence). The CDR3 DNA reads TGTGCCAGTAGGGGGGGGGACAAAAGGCGGCACGAGCAGTACTTC. It translates to CASRGGDKRRHEQYF.

V gene TRBV5-1 combines with J gene TRBJ2-5; TRBD1 agrees at 11 bases. The V segment lost 4 bases and the J segment 5 bases; nucleotides outside the gene matches: 7. The germline V gene encodes CDR1 SGHRS and CDR2 YFSETQ. This CDR3 region has 15 residues. The DNA of the CDR3 is TGCGCCAGCAGCGCCCTCGGGACAGGGGGGGAGACCCAGTACTTC. This gives the protein CASSALGTGGETQYF.

The chain couples TRBV9 to TRBJ2-1; 10 bases align to TRBD2. The CDR3 contains 17 residues. CDR1 SGDLS and CDR2 YYNGEE come from the germline V gene. V gave up 4 bases and J gave up 0 bases; unmatched junction bases: 7. CDR3 sequence: CASSPSGLASSYNEQFF. CDR3 in DNA: TGTGCCAGCAGCCCCTCGGGACTAGCGAGCTCCTACAATGAGCAGTTCTTC.

The V and J genes are TRBV7-3 and TRBJ2-1, with TRBD2 matching over 9 bases. J lost 8 bases, V lost 2 bases, and 13 bases had no gene match. Germline V gives CDR1 SGHTA, CDR2 FQGTGA. The CDR3 length is 17 residues. CDR3 residues: CASSLEGREGLRDEQFF. CDR3 bases: TGTGCCAGCAGCTTAGAAGGGCGGGAGGGCCTGAGGGATGAGCAGTTCTTC.

This rearrangement joins TRBV7-8 to TRBJ2-2, with D possibly TRBD2 on 5 matching bases. Germline assignment: CDR1 SGHVS and CDR2 FQNEAQ. V was clipped by 1 base and J by 5 bases, with 14 bases between them. The CDR3 is 16 amino acids. In nucleotides, the CDR3 is TGTGCCAGCAGCTTAGTATCGCGTACGGGGACCGGGGAGCTGTTTTTT. It is translated as CASSLVSRTGTGELFF. The whole variable domain, remainder taken from reference TRBV7-8 and TRBJ2-2, is GAGVSQSPRYKVAKRGQDVALRCDPISGHVSLFWYQQALGQGPEFLTYFQNEAQLDKSGLPSDRFFAERPEGSVSTLKIQRTQQEDSAVYLCASSLVSRTGTGELFFGEGSRLTVL.

The chain joins TRBV7-8 to TRBJ2-1; D gene uncertain. V lost 8 bases, J lost 2 bases, and 13 bases lay in between. This CDR3 comprises 14 residues. Per the germline V gene, CDR1 is SGHVS and CDR2 is FQNEAQ. The CDR3 DNA sequence: TGTGCCAGCTCGGTATTGGGCCCCTACAATGAGCAGTTCTTC. Amino acid sequence: CASSVLGPYNEQFF.

The V and J genes are TRBV4-2 and TRBJ1-5; D call uncertain. The germline CDR1 and CDR2 sequences are LGHNA and YNFKEQ. The CDR3 is 15 amino acids. The V and J ends lost 4 bases and 5 bases respectively, with 15 bases between them. This CDR3 reads CASSLTPQSDQPQHF. CDR3 DNA: TGTGCCAGCAGCCTTACACCACAATCGGATCAGCCCCAGCATTTT.

This chain uses TRBV7-9 with TRBJ1-2; 9 positions agree with TRBD1. Germline V gene sequence: CDR1 SEHNR, CDR2 FQNEAQ (reference sequence). V gave up 5 bases and J gave up 12 bases; unmatched junction bases: 10. The CDR3 is 13 residues long. The CDR3, as DNA: TGTGCCAGCAGCGCCCGGGACAGGGAGCGTCACACCTTC. It yields the protein CASSARDRERHTF. The whole variable domain, filled in from reference TRBV7-9 and TRBJ1-2, reads DTGVSQNPRHKITKRGQNVTFRCDPISEHNRLYWYRQTLGQGPEFLTYFQNEAQLEKSRLLSDRFSAERPKGSFSTLEIQRTEQGDSAMYLCASSARDRERHTFGSGTRLTVV.

The chain employs TRBV6-5 and TRBJ2-4; the D is unclear. This CDR3 is built from 14 residues. V lost 0 bases and J 10 bases, leaving 13 bases between the germline ends. Germline values: CDR1 MNHEY, CDR2 SVGAGI. The CDR3 here is CASSYSTELSIQYF. The CDR3 nucleotides are TGTGCCAGCAGTTACTCGACGGAATTAAGTATTCAGTACTTC.